This T cell receptor (beta chain) was sequenced for a study of identical twins listed by TCRdb under 2016. Regarding the research as a whole: The study deep-sequenced TCR alpha and beta repertoires from monozygotic twins, unrelated adults of various ages and cord blood to test whether fetal clonotypes persist. To rule out contamination, the twin experiments were replicated at different times with different library preparation protocols. Results and caveats for the whole study, not just this receptor: Conclusions relied on cross-sectional statistical analysis, since the same donors could not be followed over many years. Abundant cord blood beta clonotypes carried fewer insertions; young adult naive repertoires showed a weaker similar trend, while memory repertoires showed none. Compared with coincidental sharing between unrelated individuals, an excess of low generation-probability sequences was observed among out-of-frame TCR alpha sequences shared between twins. Out-of-frame TCR alpha sharing in monozygotic twins was systematically underestimated by recombination models, whereas sharing between unrelated individuals was in agreement with the recombination models. Zero-insertion analyses could be partly confounded by invariant T cells such as MAIT and iNKT, though diverse VJ usage argued against such confounding for most clonotypes. A weaker excess of twin sharing was found in beta out-of-frame sequences because the signal-to-noise ratio was lowered by fewer shared sequences.

This clonotype was seen a handful of times. Its antigen target is currently unknown. No base-level quality is on record; no much larger clone is a single base apart. Library prep was done by 5' RACE. The sequencer listed for this sample is Illumina HiSeq 2000. Template switching introduced a universal primer binding site; the final cDNA contained a unique molecular identifier, enabling accurate counting of TCR cDNA molecules. First-strand cDNA for TCR alpha and beta chains was synthesized from specific primers in the conserved constant-segment region. Each cDNA library was double barcoded, with a SMART-Mk sample barcode plus Illumina barcodes, to control for contamination. TruSeq adapter sequences and Illumina sample barcodes were added in two successive PCR steps. The Illumina HiSeq platform was used with custom primers to sequence TCR alpha and beta cDNA libraries. As for the authors' bioinformatics: MiGEC was used to process raw reads and extract unique molecular identifiers, and MiXCR was used to find CDR3 positions. Recombination models were inferred per individual with the repgenHMM and IGoR tools using an EM algorithm. The analysis of shared clonotypes was done with the tcR package in R, with sharing normalized by the product of cloneset sizes. Out-of-frame nonproductive sequences were analyzed to study raw recombination free of thymic and clonal selection effects. Using fastp trimming at Q25 and MiXCR clonotype assembly, TCRdb reanalyzed the public sequencing data and kept in-frame beta chains. Each entry merges the rows of one CDR3 protein and shows their most common DNA and genes. Clone size and V and J calls follow TCRdb, not the original study. Within this sample are some 1,600,000 distinct CDR3 sequences, with 25% to 35% of them counted one time only. The ten largest clonotypes hold approximately 0.29% of the sample.

Via the germline V gene, CDR1 is SGDLS and CDR2 YYNGEE. Clipping removes 1 base from V and 2 bases from J, with 5 as the unmatched junction base count. Including cysteine and phenylalanine, the CDR3 has 16 amino acids. The entry retains the CDR3 DNA only, 48 bases that are in frame from base 1. All donors were healthy Caucasians. The source material was cord blood. The source of this sequence is a newborn girl in good health. The chain links TRBV9 with TRBJ2-3, and 9 bases in between align with TRBD2. The DNA sequence is given as TGTGCCAGCAGCGTATCGGGCGGGGGGGCCACAGATACGCAGTATTTT. Its protein product is CASSVSGGGATDTQYF. Extended through the reference TRBV9 and TRBJ2-3 proteins, this CDR3 yields the full variable domain: DSGVTQTPKHLITATGQRVTLRCSPRSGDLSVYWYQQSLDQGLQFLIQYYNGEERAKGNILERFSAQQFPDLHSELNLSSLELGDSALYFCASSVSGGGATDTQYFGPGTRLTVL.